The clone carrying this T cell receptor (beta chain) was counted at least ten times. Its antigen is not known. Trimming took 1 base from V and 4 from J, leaving 14 bases between them. This CDR3 contains 16 residues. The germline gives CDR1 SEHNR, CDR2 FQNEAQ (reference sequence). This specimen comes from a study of human T cells and chemical hapten exposure. Study-level points and caveats: In comparison with controls, expanded TCRs gave rise to a significantly larger number of large CDR3 similarity clusters.

TCRdb re-derived calls from the RACE reads in MiXCR, one entry per CDR3 protein. The data hold about 120,000 distinct CDR3 sequences, with roughly an eighth observed a single time. Time point reported: patch test 1, 2 weeks after DPC sensitization. The treatment: therapeutic diphenylcyclopropenone sensitization with weekly scalp DPC. This specimen consisted of whole blood, obtained in connection with sensitization to the hapten diphenylcyclopropenone (DPC). This sequence originates from a woman between 50 and 59 years old with alopecia areata. Some clones in this sample may be carry-over from other donors' samples. V gene TRBV7-9 combines with J gene TRBJ2-1; D may correspond to TRBD1 or TRBD2 (5 bases each). CDR3 sequence (DNA): TGTGCCAGCAGCTTAGACGGCCGGGGCCCATACAATGAGCAGTTCTTC. Translation: CASSLDGRGPYNEQFF.